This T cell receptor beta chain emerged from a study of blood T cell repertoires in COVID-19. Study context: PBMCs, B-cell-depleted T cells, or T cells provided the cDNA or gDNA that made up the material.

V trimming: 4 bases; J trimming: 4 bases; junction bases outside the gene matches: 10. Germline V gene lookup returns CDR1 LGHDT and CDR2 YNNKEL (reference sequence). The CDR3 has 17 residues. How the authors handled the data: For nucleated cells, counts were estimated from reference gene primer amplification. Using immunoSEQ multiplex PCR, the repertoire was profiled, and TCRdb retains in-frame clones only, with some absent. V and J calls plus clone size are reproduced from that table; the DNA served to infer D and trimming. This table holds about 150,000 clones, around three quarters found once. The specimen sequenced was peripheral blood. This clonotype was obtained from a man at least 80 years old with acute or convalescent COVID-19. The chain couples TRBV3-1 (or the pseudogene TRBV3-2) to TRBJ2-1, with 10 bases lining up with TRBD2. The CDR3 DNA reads TGTGCCAGCAGCCGCAGCGGGGGGGCCTATACATACAATGAGCAGTTCTTC. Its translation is CASSRSGGAYTYNEQFF.